One sample yielded the 8 T cell receptor beta chains listed below, sequenced in a study of CD8 T cells in ankylosing spondylitis. TCRdb re-derived calls from the 5' RACE reads in MiXCR, one entry per CDR3 protein. The sample consists of about 30,000 distinct CDR3 sequences, less than 40% of them appearing once. Specimen: synovial fluid, either unsorted or a sorted T cell fraction (not recorded which). The receptors originated from a male donor with ankylosing spondylitis.

This clonotype was observed a handful of times. The chain uses TRBV7-9 and TRBJ2-2; no definite D call. The CDR3 is 15 residues long. CDR1 SEHNR and CDR2 FQNEAQ come from the germline V gene (reference sequence). Trimming cost V 0 bases and J 4 bases, with 9 bases left between them. CDR3 nucleotide sequence: TGTGCCAGCAGCTTAGCCGGGTTCATCACCGGGGAGCTGTTTTTT. Translating it yields CASSLAGFITGELFF.

Regarding this clonotype: Just one base apart from a much larger clone, this may be a read error. This chain connects TRBV7-9 to TRBJ2-1; 9 bases are a match to TRBD2. Per the germline V gene, CDR1 is SEHNR and CDR2 is FQNEAQ (reference sequence). Trimming took 6 bases from V and 6 from J; bases not matched to a gene: 9. This CDR3 has 15 amino acids. DNA for the CDR3: TGTGCCAGCAGAAGGACTAGCGAGAGTTTCAATGAGCAGTTCTTC. The encoded protein is CASRRTSESFNEQFF.

This clonotype was observed many times. DNA of the CDR3: TGCAGCGCCACGGGACAGGGCTTGAATGGCTACACCTTC. Amino acids: CSATGQGLNGYTF. This chain uses TRBV29-1 with TRBJ1-2; 9 nucleotides line up with TRBD1. J gave up 6 bases and V 7 bases, and 9 bases lay outside the gene matches. This CDR3 is built from 13 residues. Germline CDR1 and CDR2: SQVTM and ANQGSEA.

The V call is TRBV7-9, the J call TRBJ2-7; D perhaps matches TRBD2 (5 bases). V lost 1 base, J lost 7 bases, and 14 bases lay in between. The CDR3 spans 14 residues. Germline CDR1 is SEHNR and CDR2 is FQNEAQ (reference sequence). The chain's CDR3 is CASSLGPWETEQYF. The CDR3 DNA follows: TGTGCCAGCAGCTTAGGGCCTTGGGAGACGGAGCAGTACTTC. The whole variable domain, filled in from reference TRBV7-9 and TRBJ2-7, reads DTGVSQNPRHKITKRGQNVTFRCDPISEHNRLYWYRQTLGQGPEFLTYFQNEAQLEKSRLLSDRFSAERPKGSFSTLEIQRTEQGDSAMYLCASSLGPWETEQYFGPGTRLTVT.

This clonotype came up once. J is TRBJ2-3 and V is TRBV27, with TRBD1 identical over 9 bases. Germline trimming cut 5 bases from V and 6 bases from J; bases unmatched to any gene: 9. The CDR3 is 15 residues long. The germline V gene has CDR1 MNHEY and CDR2 SMNVEV (reference sequence). CDR3 in amino acids: CASSEPTGGRDTQYF. In nucleotides, the CDR3 is TGTGCCAGCAGTGAACCCACAGGGGGCCGGGATACGCAGTATTTT.

This clonotype was counted only a few times. This rearrangement joins TRBV20-1 to TRBJ2-2; D is undetermined. This CDR3 has 13 residues. Germline CDR1 reads DFQATT; CDR2 reads SNEGSKA (reference sequence). Trimming cost V 6 bases and J 3 bases, with 11 bases left between them. CDR3 residues: CSARLSDTGELFF. The DNA for the CDR3 is TGCAGTGCGCGACTTAGTGACACCGGGGAGCTGTTTTTT.

The chain has TRBV20-1 and TRBJ2-5, with a possible D match to TRBD2 (7 bases). This CDR3 is 15 amino acids long. Germline-derived CDR1 and CDR2 are DFQATT and SNEGSKA (reference sequence). V was pared by 1 base and J by 2 bases, with 14 bases between. The CDR3 DNA sequence: TGCAGTGCTAGAGCCAGGGGAGGGGGTCAAGAGACCCAGTACTTC. Protein: CSARARGGGQETQYF.

The sample holds a few counts of this clonotype. The rearrangement links TRBV7-9 to TRBJ2-1, with unresolved D. Germline values: CDR1 SEHNR, CDR2 FQNEAQ (reference sequence). This CDR3 is 15 amino acids long. V lost 3 bases to trimming and J lost 4 bases, with 13 bases between them. This chain's CDR3 is CASSLVLGAYNEQFF. CDR3 nucleotide sequence: TGTGCCAGCAGCTTGGTTCTAGGCGCTTACAATGAGCAGTTCTTC.